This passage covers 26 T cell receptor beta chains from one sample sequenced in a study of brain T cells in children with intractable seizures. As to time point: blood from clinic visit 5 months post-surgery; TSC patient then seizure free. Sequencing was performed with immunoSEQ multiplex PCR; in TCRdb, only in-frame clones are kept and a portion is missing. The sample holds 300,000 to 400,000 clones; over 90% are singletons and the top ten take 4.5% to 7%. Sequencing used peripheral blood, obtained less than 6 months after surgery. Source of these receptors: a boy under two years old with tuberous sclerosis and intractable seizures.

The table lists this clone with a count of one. CDR3 bases: TGTGCCAGCAGCTTGTACCGCGGGAGTGGGGGTTTGCTGCACTACGAGCAGTACTTC. This sequence encodes CASSLYRGSGGLLHYEQYF. J is TRBJ2-7 and V is TRBV5-4, with 7 bases aligning to TRBD2. The ends lost 1 base at V and 3 bases at J; junction bases unmatched: 19. The CDR3 runs 19 residues. Germline CDR1 is SGHNT and CDR2 is YYREEE (reference sequence).

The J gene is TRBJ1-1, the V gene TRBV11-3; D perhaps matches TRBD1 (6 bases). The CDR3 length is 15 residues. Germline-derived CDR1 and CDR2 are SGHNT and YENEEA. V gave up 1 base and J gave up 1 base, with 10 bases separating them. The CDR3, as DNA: TGTGCCAGCAGCTTAGTTCGGGGGGCGAACACTGAAGCTTTCTTT. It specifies CASSLVRGANTEAFF.

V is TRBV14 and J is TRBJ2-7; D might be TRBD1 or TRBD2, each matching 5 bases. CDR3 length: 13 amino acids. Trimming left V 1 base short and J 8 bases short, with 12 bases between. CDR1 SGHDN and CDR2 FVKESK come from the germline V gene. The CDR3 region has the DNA TGTGCCAGCAGCCAAGTTCGGCCGGGACAGCAGTACTTC. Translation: CASSQVRPGQQYF.

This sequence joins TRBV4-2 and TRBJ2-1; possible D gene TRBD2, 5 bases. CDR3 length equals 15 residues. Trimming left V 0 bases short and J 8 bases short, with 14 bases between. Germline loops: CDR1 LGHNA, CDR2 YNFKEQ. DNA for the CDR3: TGTGCCAGCAGCCAAGACCCACACCCCGGGGATGAGCAGTTCTTC. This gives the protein CASSQDPHPGDEQFF.

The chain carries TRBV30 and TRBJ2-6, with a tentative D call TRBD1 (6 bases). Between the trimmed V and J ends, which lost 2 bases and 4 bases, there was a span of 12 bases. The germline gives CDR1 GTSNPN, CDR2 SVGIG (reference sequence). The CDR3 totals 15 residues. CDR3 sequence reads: CAWSQGHPGANVLTF. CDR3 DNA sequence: TGTGCCTGGAGTCAGGGACACCCGGGGGCCAACGTCCTGACTTTC. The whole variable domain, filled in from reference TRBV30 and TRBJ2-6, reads SQTIHQWPATLVQPVGSPLSLECTVEGTSNPNLYWYRQAAGRGLQLLFYSVGIGQISSEVPQNLSASRPQDRQFILSSKKLLLSDSGFYLCAWSQGHPGANVLTFGAGSRLTVL.

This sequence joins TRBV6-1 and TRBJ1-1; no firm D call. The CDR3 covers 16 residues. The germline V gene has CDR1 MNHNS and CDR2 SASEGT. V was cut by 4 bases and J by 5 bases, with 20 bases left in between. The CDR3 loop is CASSAFIMRVGTEAFF. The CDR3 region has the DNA TGTGCCAGCAGTGCGTTCATTATGAGGGTAGGGACTGAAGCTTTCTTT.

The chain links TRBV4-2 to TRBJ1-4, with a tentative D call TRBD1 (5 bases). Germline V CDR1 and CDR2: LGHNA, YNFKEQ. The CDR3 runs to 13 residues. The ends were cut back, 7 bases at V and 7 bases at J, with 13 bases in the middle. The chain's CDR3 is CASMGVEGEKLFF. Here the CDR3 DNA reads TGTGCCAGCATGGGGGTGGAGGGTGAAAAACTGTTTTTT.

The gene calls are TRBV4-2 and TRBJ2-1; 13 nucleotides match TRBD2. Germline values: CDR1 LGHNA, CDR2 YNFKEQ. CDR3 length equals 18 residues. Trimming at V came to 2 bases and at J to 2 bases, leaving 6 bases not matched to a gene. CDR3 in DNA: TGTGCCAGCAGCCAACCTTCGACTAGCGGGGGGCCCTACAATGAGCAGTTCTTC. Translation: CASSQPSTSGGPYNEQFF.

CDR3 loop: CASSQDGVPGGTSGDEQYF. CDR3 DNA: TGTGCCAGCAGCCAAGACGGGGTCCCTGGGGGGACTAGCGGTGACGAGCAGTACTTC. V and J are TRBV3-1 (or the pseudogene TRBV3-2) and TRBJ2-7; TRBD2 matches at 11 bases. After removal of 0 bases from V and 5 bases from J, the junction contained 15 bases not matched to a gene. This CDR3 comprises 19 residues. The V gene's germline CDR1 is LGHDT and CDR2 YNNKEL (reference sequence).

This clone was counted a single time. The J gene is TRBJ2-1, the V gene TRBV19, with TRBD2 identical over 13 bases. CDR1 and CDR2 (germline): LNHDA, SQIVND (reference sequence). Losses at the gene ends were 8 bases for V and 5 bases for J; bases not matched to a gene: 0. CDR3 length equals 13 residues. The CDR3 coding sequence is TGTGCCAGTGGGACTAGCGGGAACAATGAGCAGTTCTTC. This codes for CASGTSGNNEQFF.

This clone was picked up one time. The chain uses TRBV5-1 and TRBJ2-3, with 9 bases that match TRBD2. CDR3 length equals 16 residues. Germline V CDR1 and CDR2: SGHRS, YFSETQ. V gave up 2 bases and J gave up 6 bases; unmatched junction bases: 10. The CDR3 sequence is CASSFRVAGAGDTQYF. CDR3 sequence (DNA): TGCGCCAGCAGCTTCAGGGTAGCGGGAGCGGGGGATACGCAGTATTTT. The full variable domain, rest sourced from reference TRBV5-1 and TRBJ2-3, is KAGVTQTPRYLIKTRGQQVTLSCSPISGHRSVSWYQQTPGQGLQFLFEYFSETQRNKGNFPGRFSGRQFSNSRSEMNVSTLELGDSALYLCASSFRVAGAGDTQYFGPGTRLTVL.

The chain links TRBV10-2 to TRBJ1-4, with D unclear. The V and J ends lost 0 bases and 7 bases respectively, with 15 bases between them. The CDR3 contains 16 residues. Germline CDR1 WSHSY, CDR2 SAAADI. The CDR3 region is CASSESQKRSVEKLFF. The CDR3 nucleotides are TGCGCCAGCAGTGAGTCTCAGAAGAGGTCCGTTGAAAAACTGTTTTTT.

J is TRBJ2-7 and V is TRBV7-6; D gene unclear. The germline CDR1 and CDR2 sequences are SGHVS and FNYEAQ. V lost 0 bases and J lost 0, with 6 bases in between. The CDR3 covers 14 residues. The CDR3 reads CASSLAEASYEQYF. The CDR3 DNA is TGTGCCAGCAGCTTAGCCGAGGCCTCCTACGAGCAGTACTTC.

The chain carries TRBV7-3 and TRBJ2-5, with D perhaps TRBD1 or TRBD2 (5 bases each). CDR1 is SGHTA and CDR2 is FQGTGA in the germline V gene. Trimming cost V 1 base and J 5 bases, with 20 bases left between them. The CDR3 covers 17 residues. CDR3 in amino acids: CASSLSPGATLLETQYF. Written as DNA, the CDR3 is TGTGCCAGCAGCTTAAGTCCCGGGGCCACCCTTCTGGAGACCCAGTACTTC.

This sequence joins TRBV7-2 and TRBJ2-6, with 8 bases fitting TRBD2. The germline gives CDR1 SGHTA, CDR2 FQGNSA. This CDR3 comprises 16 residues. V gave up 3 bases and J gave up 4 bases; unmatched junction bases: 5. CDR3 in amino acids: CASSFRGGPGANVLTF. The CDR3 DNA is TGTGCCAGCAGCTTCCGGGGGGGCCCCGGGGCCAACGTCCTGACTTTC. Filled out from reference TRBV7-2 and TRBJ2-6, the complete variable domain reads GAGVSQSPSNKVTEKGKDVELRCDPISGHTALYWYRQSLGQGLEFLIYFQGNSAPDKSGLPSDRFSAERTGGSVSTLTIQRTQQEDSAVYLCASSFRGGPGANVLTFGAGSRLTVL.

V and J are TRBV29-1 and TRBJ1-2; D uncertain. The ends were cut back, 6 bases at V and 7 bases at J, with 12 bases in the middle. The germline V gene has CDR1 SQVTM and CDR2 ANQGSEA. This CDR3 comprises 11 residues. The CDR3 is CSVPKGGGYTF. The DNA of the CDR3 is TGCAGCGTCCCCAAAGGAGGTGGCTACACCTTC.

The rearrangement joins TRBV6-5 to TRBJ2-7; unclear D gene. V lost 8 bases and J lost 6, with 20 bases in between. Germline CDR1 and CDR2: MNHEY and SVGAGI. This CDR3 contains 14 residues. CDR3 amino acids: CASGPLAILGEQYF. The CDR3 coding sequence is TGTGCCAGCGGCCCATTGGCTATTTTGGGCGAGCAGTACTTC.

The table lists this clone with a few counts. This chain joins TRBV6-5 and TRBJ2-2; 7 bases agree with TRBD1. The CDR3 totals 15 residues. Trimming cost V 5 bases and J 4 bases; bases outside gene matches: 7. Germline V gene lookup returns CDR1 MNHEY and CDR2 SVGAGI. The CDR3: CASSITGVPTGELFF. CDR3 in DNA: TGTGCCAGCAGTATAACAGGGGTCCCCACCGGGGAGCTGTTTTTT.

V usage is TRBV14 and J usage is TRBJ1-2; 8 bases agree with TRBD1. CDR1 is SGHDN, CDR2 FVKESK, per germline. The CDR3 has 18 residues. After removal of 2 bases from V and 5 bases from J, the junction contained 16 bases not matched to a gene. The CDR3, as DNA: TGTGCCAGCAGCCAACCCGGGACAGGTTTGTCTCTCGGGTATGGCTACACCTTC. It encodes CASSQPGTGLSLGYGYTF.

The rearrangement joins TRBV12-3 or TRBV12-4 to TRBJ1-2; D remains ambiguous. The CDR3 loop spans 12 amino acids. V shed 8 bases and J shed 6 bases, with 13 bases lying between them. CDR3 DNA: TGTGCCAGCTCCGAAACAGAAGATGGCTACACCTTC. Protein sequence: CASSETEDGYTF.

CDR3 sequence (DNA): TGTGCCAGTAGTATAGGGGCCGGGGCTTTGTCCTACGAGCAGTACTTC. This sequence encodes CASSIGAGALSYEQYF. V usage is TRBV19 and J usage is TRBJ2-7; D tentatively fits TRBD1 or TRBD2 (5 bases each). The V end was cut by 1 base, the J end by 1 base, with 14 bases between. The V gene's germline CDR1 is LNHDA and CDR2 SQIVND (reference sequence). CDR3 size: 16 residues.

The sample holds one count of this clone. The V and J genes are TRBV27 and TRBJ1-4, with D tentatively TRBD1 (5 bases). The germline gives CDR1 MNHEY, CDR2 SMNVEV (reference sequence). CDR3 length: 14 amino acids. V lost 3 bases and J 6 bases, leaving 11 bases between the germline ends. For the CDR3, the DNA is TGTGCCAGCAGTTTGTTAGGGGAGTATGAAAAACTGTTTTTT. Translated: CASSLLGEYEKLFF.

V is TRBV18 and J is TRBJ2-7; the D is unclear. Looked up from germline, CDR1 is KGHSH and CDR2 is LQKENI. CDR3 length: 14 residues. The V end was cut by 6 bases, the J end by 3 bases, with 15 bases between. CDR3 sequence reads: CASSPYTSGYEQYF. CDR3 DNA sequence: TGTGCCAGCTCTCCCTACACGAGTGGCTACGAGCAGTACTTC. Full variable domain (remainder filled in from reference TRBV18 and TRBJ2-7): NAGVMQNPRHLVRRRGQEARLRCSPMKGHSHVYWYRQLPEEGLKFMVYLQKENIIDESGMPKERFSAEFPKEGPSILRIQQVVRGDSAAYFCASSPYTSGYEQYFGPGTRLTVT.

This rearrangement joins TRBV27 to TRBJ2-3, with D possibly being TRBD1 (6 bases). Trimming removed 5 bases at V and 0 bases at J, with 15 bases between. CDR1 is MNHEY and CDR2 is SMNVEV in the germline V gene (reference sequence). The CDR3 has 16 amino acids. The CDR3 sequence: CASSTKPGQSTDTQYF. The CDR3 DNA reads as TGTGCCAGCAGTACTAAGCCGGGACAAAGCACAGATACGCAGTATTTT.

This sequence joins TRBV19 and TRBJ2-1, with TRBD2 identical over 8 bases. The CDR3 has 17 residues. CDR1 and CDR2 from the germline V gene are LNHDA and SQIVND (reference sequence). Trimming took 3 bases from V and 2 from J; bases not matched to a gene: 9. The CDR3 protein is CASSITSGGSTYNEQFF. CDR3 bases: TGTGCCAGTAGTATTACTAGCGGAGGAAGTACCTACAATGAGCAGTTCTTC.

CDR3 DNA sequence: TGCGCCAGCAGCCAAGAAGGGGACAGGTTCGACCGAACCTACAATGAGCAGTTCTTC. Translated, it gives CASSQEGDRFDRTYNEQFF. V gene TRBV4-1 combines with J gene TRBJ2-1; TRBD1 matches 8 bases. CDR1 and CDR2 from the germline V gene are MGHRA and YSYEKL. With 0 bases clipped from V and 2 bases from J, the junction kept 12 bases outside the gene matches. The CDR3 is made up of 19 amino acids.